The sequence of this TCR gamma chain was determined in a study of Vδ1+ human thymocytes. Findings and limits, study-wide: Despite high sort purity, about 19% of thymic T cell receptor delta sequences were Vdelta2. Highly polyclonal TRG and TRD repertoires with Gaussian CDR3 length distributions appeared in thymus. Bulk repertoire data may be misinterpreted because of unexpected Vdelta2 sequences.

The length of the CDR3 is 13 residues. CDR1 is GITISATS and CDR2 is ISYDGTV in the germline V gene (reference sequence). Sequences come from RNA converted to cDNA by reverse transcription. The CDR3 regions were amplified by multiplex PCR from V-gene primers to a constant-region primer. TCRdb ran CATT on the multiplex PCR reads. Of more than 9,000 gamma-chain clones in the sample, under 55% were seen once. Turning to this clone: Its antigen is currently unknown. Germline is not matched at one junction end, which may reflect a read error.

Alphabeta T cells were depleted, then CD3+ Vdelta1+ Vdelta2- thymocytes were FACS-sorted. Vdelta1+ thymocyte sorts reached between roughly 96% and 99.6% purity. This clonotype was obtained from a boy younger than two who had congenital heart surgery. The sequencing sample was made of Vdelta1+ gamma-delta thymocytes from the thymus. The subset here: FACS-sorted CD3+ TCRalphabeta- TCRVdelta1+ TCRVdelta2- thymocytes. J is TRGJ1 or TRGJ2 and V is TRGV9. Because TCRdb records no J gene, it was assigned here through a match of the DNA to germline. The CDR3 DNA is TGTGCCTTGTGGGTGGTGCGTCATTATAAGAAACTCTTT. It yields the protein CALWVVRHYKKLF.